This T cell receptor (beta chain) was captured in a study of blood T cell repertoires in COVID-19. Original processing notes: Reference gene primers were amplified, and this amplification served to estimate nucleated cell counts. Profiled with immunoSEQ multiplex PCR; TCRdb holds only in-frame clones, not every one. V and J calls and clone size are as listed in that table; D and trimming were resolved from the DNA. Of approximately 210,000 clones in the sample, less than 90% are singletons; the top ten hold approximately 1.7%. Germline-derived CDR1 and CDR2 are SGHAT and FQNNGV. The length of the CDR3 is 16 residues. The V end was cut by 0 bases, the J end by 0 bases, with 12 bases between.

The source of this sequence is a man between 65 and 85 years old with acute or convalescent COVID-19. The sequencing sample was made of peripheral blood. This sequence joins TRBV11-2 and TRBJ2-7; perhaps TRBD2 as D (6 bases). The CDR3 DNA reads TGTGCCAGCAGCTTAGATCTCAGCGGGTTCTCCTACGAGCAGTACTTC. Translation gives CASSLDLSGFSYEQYF. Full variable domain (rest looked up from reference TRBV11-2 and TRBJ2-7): EAGVAQSPRYKIIEKRQSVAFWCNPISGHATLYWYQQILGQGPKLLIQFQNNGVVDDSQLPKDRFSAERLKGVDSTLKIQPAKLEDSAVYLCASSLDLSGFSYEQYFGPGTRLTVT.